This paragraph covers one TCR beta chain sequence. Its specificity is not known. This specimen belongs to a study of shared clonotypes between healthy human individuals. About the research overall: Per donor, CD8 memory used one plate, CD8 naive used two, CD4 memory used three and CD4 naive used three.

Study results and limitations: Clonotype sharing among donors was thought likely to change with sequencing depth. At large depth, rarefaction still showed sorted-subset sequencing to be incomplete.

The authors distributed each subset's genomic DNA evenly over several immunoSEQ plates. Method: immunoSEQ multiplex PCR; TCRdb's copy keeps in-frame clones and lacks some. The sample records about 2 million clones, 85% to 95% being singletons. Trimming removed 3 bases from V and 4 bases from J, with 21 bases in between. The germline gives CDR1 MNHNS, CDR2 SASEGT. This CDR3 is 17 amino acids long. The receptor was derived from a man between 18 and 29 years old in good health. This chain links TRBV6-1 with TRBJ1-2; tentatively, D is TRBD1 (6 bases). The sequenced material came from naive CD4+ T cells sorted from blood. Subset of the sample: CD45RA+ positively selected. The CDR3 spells CASSDTGAGPIGYGYTF. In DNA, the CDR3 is TGTGCCAGCAGTGATACGGGGGCCGGCCCGATCGGCTATGGCTACACCTTC.